One sample yielded the 24 T cell receptor beta chains listed below, sequenced in a study of blood T cell repertoires in COVID-19. Assay: immunoSEQ multiplex PCR; the TCRdb copy retains only in-frame clones and omits some. The table includes 120,000 to 150,000 clones, around 90% detected once. Material: peripheral blood. The receptors stem from a human donor with COVID-19, enrolled during active disease. The donor label of this sample is uncertain.

The chain couples TRBV2 to TRBJ1-2; D gene unclear. Germline CDR1 is SNHLY and CDR2 is FYNNEI. The V end lost 5 bases, the J end lost 0 bases, and 7 bases lay between the germline ends. This CDR3 is 13 amino acids long. The CDR3 loop reads CASSTTPNYGYTF. CDR3 coding DNA: TGTGCCAGCAGTACGACACCTAACTATGGCTACACCTTC.

The V call is TRBV7-6, the J call TRBJ2-3; D is possibly TRBD1 (6 bases). The CDR3 extends over 18 amino acids. CDR1 is SGHVS, CDR2 FNYEAQ, per germline. V dropped 5 bases and J dropped 1 base, with 22 bases sitting between them. CDR3 DNA: TGTGCCAGCAGCGATCGACCGGGACAACCCGTGGGCACAGATACGCAGTATTTT. This sequence encodes CASSDRPGQPVGTDTQYF.

About this clone itself: Different DNA sequences within this sample yield the same CDR3. This rearrangement joins TRBV5-4 to TRBJ1-2; 9 nucleotides match TRBD1. The germline CDR1 and CDR2 sequences are SGHNT and YYREEE (reference sequence). This CDR3 has 12 residues. The V and J ends lost 4 bases and 6 bases, in that order; junction bases with no gene match: 1. Here the CDR3 DNA reads TGTGCCAGCAGCCGACAGGGGGATGGCTACACCTTC. Its translation is CASSRQGDGYTF.

The V call is TRBV11-3, the J call TRBJ2-3, with a weak D call TRBD2 (6 bases). V gave up 4 bases and J gave up 3 bases, with 20 bases separating them. This CDR3 spans 17 amino acids. Germline V gene lookup returns CDR1 SGHNT and CDR2 YENEEA. DNA of the CDR3: TGTGCCAGCAGCTCCCCCATCGGGGGTTATGGGACAGATACGCAGTATTTT. Translating it yields CASSSPIGGYGTDTQYF.

The chain carries TRBV19 and TRBJ2-1; TRBD2 matches at 11 bases. This CDR3 region has 16 residues. From germline, CDR1 is LNHDA and CDR2 SQIVND (reference sequence). V lost 4 bases and J lost 2; bases outside the gene matches: 4. The CDR3, as DNA: TGTGCCAGTAGTAGGCTAGCGGGGGGTACCTACAATGAGCAGTTCTTC. Translating gives CASSRLAGGTYNEQFF.

The rearrangement uses TRBV13 and TRBJ1-3; 10 bases line up with TRBD1. The CDR3 length is 16 residues. V lost 5 bases to trimming and J lost 4 bases; unmatched junction nucleotides: 8. Germline CDR1 is PRHDT and CDR2 is FYEKMQ (reference sequence). CDR3 in amino acids: CASSRDRGRLGNTIYF. In DNA, the CDR3 is TGTGCCAGCAGCCGAGACAGGGGGCGCCTAGGAAACACCATATATTTT.

J is TRBJ1-2 and V is TRBV2, with a tentative D call TRBD1 (5 bases). Germline V gives CDR1 SNHLY, CDR2 FYNNEI. This CDR3 has 15 amino acids. The V end was cut by 2 bases, the J end by 1 base, with 11 bases between. In DNA, the CDR3 is TGTGCCAGCAGTGAAAGTCAGGGCATTAACTATGGCTACACCTTC. Encoded protein: CASSESQGINYGYTF. The full variable domain, completed using reference TRBV2 and TRBJ1-2, is EPEVTQTPSHQVTQMGQEVILRCVPISNHLYFYWYRQILGQKVEFLVSFYNNEISEKSEIFDDQFSVERPDGSNFTLKIRSTKLEDSAMYFCASSESQGINYGYTFGSGTRLTVV.

The chain has TRBV19 and TRBJ1-1, with unresolved D. V was shortened by 3 bases and J by 1 base, with 6 bases between the two germline ends. CDR3 size: 13 residues. The germline V gene encodes CDR1 LNHDA and CDR2 SQIVND (reference sequence). CDR3: CASSINGNTEAFF. For the CDR3, the DNA is TGTGCCAGTAGTATTAACGGGAACACTGAAGCTTTCTTT.

The chain recombines TRBV10-3 with TRBJ2-5; 15 nucleotides align to TRBD2. V shed 2 bases and J 1 base; nucleotides not matched to a gene: 11. Germline CDR1 and CDR2: ENHRY and SYGVKD. The CDR3 runs to 20 residues. CDR3 residues: CAISESPGLAGGTAQETQYF. Written as DNA, the CDR3 is TGTGCCATCAGTGAGAGCCCTGGACTAGCGGGGGGGACGGCCCAAGAGACCCAGTACTTC.

This chain uses TRBV6-5 with TRBJ2-7; 7 nucleotides match TRBD1. The CDR3 is 15 residues long. V gave up 5 bases and J gave up 2 bases; unmatched junction bases: 9. Germline CDR1 and CDR2: MNHEY and SVGAGI. CDR3 DNA sequence: TGTGCCAGCAGTATTGCAGGGGACAGCCCCTACGAGCAGTACTTC. As protein: CASSIAGDSPYEQYF.

The chain links TRBV4-1 to TRBJ1-5, with D possibly being TRBD1 (5 bases). Trimming pared 1 base from V and 2 bases from J, leaving 15 bases between. The CDR3 contains 17 residues. Germline CDR1 and CDR2: MGHRA and YSYEKL. CDR3 amino acids: CASSQGLVGQRNQPQHF. Here the CDR3 DNA reads TGCGCCAGCAGCCAAGGTCTAGTGGGGCAGCGCAATCAGCCCCAGCATTTT.

This rearrangement joins TRBV4-2 to TRBJ1-1, with D unclear. Germline lookup yields CDR1 LGHNA and CDR2 YNFKEQ. The CDR3 loop spans 13 amino acids. The germline V and J ends were trimmed by 0 bases and 8 bases, with 10 bases remaining between them. Here the CDR3 DNA reads TGTGCCAGCAGCCAAGAAGGAGGCTTGGAAGCTTTCTTT. This translates into CASSQEGGLEAFF.

The chain recombines TRBV3-1 (or the pseudogene TRBV3-2) with TRBJ1-2, with D possibly TRBD1 on 5 matching bases. Germline CDR1 LGHDT, CDR2 YNNKEL (reference sequence). The CDR3 is 15 amino acids. Deletions cut 1 base from V and 2 bases from J, with 11 bases between. CDR3 in DNA: TGTGCCAGCAGCCAAGCGGGGGGGGGAAACTATGGCTACACCTTC. Its translation is CASSQAGGGNYGYTF.

The sample holds one count of this clone. V usage is TRBV28 and J usage is TRBJ1-4; the D gene is possibly TRBD1 (5 bases). The CDR3 sequence is 14 residues long. Deletions cut 6 bases from V and 8 bases from J, with 16 bases between. From germline, CDR1 is MDHEN and CDR2 SYDVKM. As DNA, the CDR3 is TGTGCCAGCAGCCGTTTTGGGGCAGGGGAAAAACTGTTTTTT. Its translation: CASSRFGAGEKLFF. The whole variable domain, remainder taken from reference TRBV28 and TRBJ1-4, is DVKVTQSSRYLVKRTGEKVFLECVQDMDHENMFWYRQDPGLGLRLIYFSYDVKMKEKGDIPEGYSVSREKKERFSLILESASTNQTSMYLCASSRFGAGEKLFFGSGTQLSVL.

The V and J genes are TRBV7-9 and TRBJ2-7; D may be TRBD2 (5 bases). Trimming left V 4 bases short and J 0 bases short, with 10 bases between. This CDR3 contains 14 residues. The germline CDR1 and CDR2 sequences are SEHNR and FQNEAQ (reference sequence). The DNA for the CDR3 is TGTGCCAGCAGCTCGTTTCGGGACTCCTACGAGCAGTACTTC. It specifies CASSSFRDSYEQYF.

The genes are TRBV6-1 and TRBJ2-7; unclear D gene. From germline, CDR1 is MNHNS and CDR2 SASEGT. The CDR3 runs 15 residues. With 0 bases removed from V and 9 bases from J, the gap between germline ends came to 18 bases. CDR3 sequence reads: CASSEASTVPTRQYF. The CDR3 DNA reads TGTGCCAGCAGTGAAGCCTCAACGGTACCTACGAGGCAGTACTTC.

The rearrangement links TRBV24-1 to TRBJ1-4; 8 nucleotides match TRBD1. Germline V gene lookup returns CDR1 KGHDR and CDR2 SFDVKD. This CDR3 contains 14 residues. V shed 4 bases and J 7 bases; nucleotides not matched to a gene: 4. The CDR3 here is CATSDSTGVEKLFF. CDR3 nucleotide sequence: TGTGCCACCAGTGACTCGACAGGGGTTGAAAAACTGTTTTTT.

This chain connects TRBV5-1 to TRBJ2-2; D unclear. The ends were cut back, 0 bases at V and 5 bases at J, with 14 bases in the middle. Germline V lookup: CDR1 SGHRS, CDR2 YFSETQ. CDR3 length equals 16 residues. The CDR3 DNA follows: TGCGCCAGCAGCTTGGCCAGCCATACTACTACCGGGGAGCTGTTTTTT. It yields the protein CASSLASHTTTGELFF.

This clone came up once. The chain recombines TRBV5-1 with TRBJ2-5; 12 bases align to TRBD2. Germline V CDR1 and CDR2: SGHRS, YFSETQ. J lost 2 bases, V lost 0 bases, and 2 bases had no gene match. The CDR3 spans 16 residues. The CDR3 protein is CASSLGTSGGQETQYF. The DNA for the CDR3 is TGCGCCAGCAGCTTGGGAACTAGCGGGGGGCAAGAGACCCAGTACTTC.

The chain employs TRBV7-2 and TRBJ2-2; 10 nucleotides align to TRBD1. The trim removed 5 bases at V and 6 bases at J, leaving 9 bases unmatched. The CDR3 loop spans 16 amino acids. The germline V gene encodes CDR1 SGHTA and CDR2 FQGNSA. This chain's CDR3 is CASSPRRTGGSGELFF. DNA for the CDR3: TGTGCCAGCAGCCCCCGGAGGACAGGGGGGTCCGGGGAGCTGTTTTTT.

The V gene is TRBV2, the J gene TRBJ2-1, with 8 bases that match TRBD1. From germline, CDR1 is SNHLY and CDR2 FYNNEI. This CDR3 spans 16 amino acids. The junction had 11 bases not matched to a gene; V was cut back by 1 base and J by 9 bases. CDR3 nucleotides: TGTGCCAGCAGTGAAGGACAGGGGATTGTAGGTCGTGAGCAGTTCTTC. This sequence encodes CASSEGQGIVGREQFF.

The rearrangement uses TRBV15 and TRBJ2-5; D uncertain. The V and J ends lost 5 bases and 1 base respectively, with 14 bases between them. This CDR3 comprises 15 residues. CDR1 is LNHNV, CDR2 YYDKDF, per germline (reference sequence). CDR3 loop: CATSDLGPVQETQYF. The CDR3 nucleotides are TGTGCCACCAGCGACCTTGGGCCGGTCCAAGAGACCCAGTACTTC.

The chain is built from TRBV20-1 and TRBJ2-1; a weak D match, TRBD2 (6 bases). Germline values: CDR1 DFQATT, CDR2 SNEGSKA (reference sequence). CDR3 length equals 18 residues. Trimming cost V 3 bases and J 5 bases, with 26 bases left between them. This CDR3 is CSASSFLARVEGDNEQFF. CDR3 in DNA: TGCAGTGCTAGTAGCTTCCTAGCGAGGGTCGAGGGTGACAATGAGCAGTTCTTC.

The V gene is TRBV2, the J gene TRBJ1-6, with 8 bases aligning to TRBD1. J lost 8 bases, V lost 9 bases, and 6 bases had no gene match. Germline assignment: CDR1 SNHLY and CDR2 FYNNEI. The CDR3 runs to 13 residues. The CDR3 sequence: CASRQGPDSPLHF. In nucleotides, the CDR3 is TGTGCCAGTAGACAGGGGCCGGATTCACCCCTCCACTTT. Full variable domain (remainder filled in from reference TRBV2 and TRBJ1-6): EPEVTQTPSHQVTQMGQEVILRCVPISNHLYFYWYRQILGQKVEFLVSFYNNEISEKSEIFDDQFSVERPDGSNFTLKIRSTKLEDSAMYFCASRQGPDSPLHFGNGTRLTVT.